This T cell receptor (beta chain) was recovered during a study of blood T cell repertoires in COVID-19 (dated by TCRdb to the early 2020s). Study-level background: The collaborator samples originated in the United States, Italy and Spain and spanned the acute and convalescent phases of COVID-19. The material from the prospective study consisted of cDNA or gDNA derived from T cells, B-cell-depleted T cells, or PBMCs. Subjects who had been exposed to COVID-19, were actively infected with it, or had recovered from it provided the deeply sampled blood TCRbeta repertoires that made up the dataset. The repertoires were released in a freely available public database intended as a resource for research on the immune response to SARS-CoV-2. Samples came from the ongoing ImmuneRACE study (first 160 participants) plus 1,254 subjects from 6 global collaborators. Sample metadata almost always included a de-identified subject ID, COVID-19 status, age in years and sex. Where available, HLA class I and class II types were taken from metadata supplied by the sample provider and were not determined by assay-based typing. General study outcomes and caveats: How much clinical and demographic metadata was included differed by source and by participant, and the metadata was provided uncurated.

Participants in the prospective study were enrolled through a virtual design, were aged 18 to 89 years, and lived in fewer than 30 United States geographic areas. To assign participants to cohorts, the prospective study relied on clinical history that participants themselves reported in a screening survey and a study questionnaire. A participant counted as exposed if, within 2 weeks of entering the study, that participant had been in contact with someone who had a PCR-confirmed or clinician-diagnosed COVID-19 case. Each participant in the prospective study had whole blood, serum and a nasopharyngeal or oropharyngeal swab collected by mobile phlebotomists. Prospective study participants could optionally give additional blood draws and questionnaires over an approximately 2-month period. Before DNA extraction, blood samples from the prospective study were shipped at room temperature or frozen. In regard to this clone: Its antigen is still unknown. No base-level quality is on record; no much larger clone is a single base apart.

Ends trimmed: V by 4 bases, J by 6 bases; bases unmatched to a gene: 8. The CDR3 spans 14 residues, from the cysteine through the phenylalanine. Left in the record is the CDR3 DNA by itself, 42 bases read in frame from the first base. According to the germline V gene, CDR1 reads SGDLS and CDR2 reads YYNGEE. TCRbeta CDR3 regions were amplified from genomic DNA using the immunoSEQ Assay, a bias-controlled multiplex PCR. The original pipeline was this. The number of nucleated cells in each sample was estimated by amplification of reference gene primers within the assay. To quantify the absolute abundance of each unique TCRbeta CDR3 rearrangement, sequence reads were collapsed and filtered. Productive Simpson clonality was computed per sample as the square root of Simpson's diversity index over productive rearrangements. TCRdb carries this immuneACCESS record with in-frame sequences only. Its versions omit some clonotypes, under half of them owing to an unresolved V gene in the studies checked, with the rest unexplained. The V and J calls and the clone size are those of that table, but D and trimming were determined from the DNA. The sample table holds hundreds of thousands of clones, of which approximately 83% were seen once. 4.8% of the sample lies in the top ten.

Sequencing was done on a sample of PBMCs or T cells enriched from blood (not recorded which). This clonotype was obtained from a woman in her fifties or sixties who had been exposed to COVID-19. The chain joins TRBV9 to TRBJ2-3, with 7 middle bases fitting TRBD2. The nucleotide sequence is given as TGTGCCAGCAGCTTTCGGGGGGACCCGGATACGCAGTATTTT. Its protein product is CASSFRGDPDTQYF. Outside the CDR3, residues come from the reference TRBV9 and TRBJ2-3 proteins, so the full variable domain is: DSGVTQTPKHLITATGQRVTLRCSPRSGDLSVYWYQQSLDQGLQFLIQYYNGEERAKGNILERFSAQQFPDLHSELNLSSLELGDSALYFCASSFRGDPDTQYFGPGTRLTVL.